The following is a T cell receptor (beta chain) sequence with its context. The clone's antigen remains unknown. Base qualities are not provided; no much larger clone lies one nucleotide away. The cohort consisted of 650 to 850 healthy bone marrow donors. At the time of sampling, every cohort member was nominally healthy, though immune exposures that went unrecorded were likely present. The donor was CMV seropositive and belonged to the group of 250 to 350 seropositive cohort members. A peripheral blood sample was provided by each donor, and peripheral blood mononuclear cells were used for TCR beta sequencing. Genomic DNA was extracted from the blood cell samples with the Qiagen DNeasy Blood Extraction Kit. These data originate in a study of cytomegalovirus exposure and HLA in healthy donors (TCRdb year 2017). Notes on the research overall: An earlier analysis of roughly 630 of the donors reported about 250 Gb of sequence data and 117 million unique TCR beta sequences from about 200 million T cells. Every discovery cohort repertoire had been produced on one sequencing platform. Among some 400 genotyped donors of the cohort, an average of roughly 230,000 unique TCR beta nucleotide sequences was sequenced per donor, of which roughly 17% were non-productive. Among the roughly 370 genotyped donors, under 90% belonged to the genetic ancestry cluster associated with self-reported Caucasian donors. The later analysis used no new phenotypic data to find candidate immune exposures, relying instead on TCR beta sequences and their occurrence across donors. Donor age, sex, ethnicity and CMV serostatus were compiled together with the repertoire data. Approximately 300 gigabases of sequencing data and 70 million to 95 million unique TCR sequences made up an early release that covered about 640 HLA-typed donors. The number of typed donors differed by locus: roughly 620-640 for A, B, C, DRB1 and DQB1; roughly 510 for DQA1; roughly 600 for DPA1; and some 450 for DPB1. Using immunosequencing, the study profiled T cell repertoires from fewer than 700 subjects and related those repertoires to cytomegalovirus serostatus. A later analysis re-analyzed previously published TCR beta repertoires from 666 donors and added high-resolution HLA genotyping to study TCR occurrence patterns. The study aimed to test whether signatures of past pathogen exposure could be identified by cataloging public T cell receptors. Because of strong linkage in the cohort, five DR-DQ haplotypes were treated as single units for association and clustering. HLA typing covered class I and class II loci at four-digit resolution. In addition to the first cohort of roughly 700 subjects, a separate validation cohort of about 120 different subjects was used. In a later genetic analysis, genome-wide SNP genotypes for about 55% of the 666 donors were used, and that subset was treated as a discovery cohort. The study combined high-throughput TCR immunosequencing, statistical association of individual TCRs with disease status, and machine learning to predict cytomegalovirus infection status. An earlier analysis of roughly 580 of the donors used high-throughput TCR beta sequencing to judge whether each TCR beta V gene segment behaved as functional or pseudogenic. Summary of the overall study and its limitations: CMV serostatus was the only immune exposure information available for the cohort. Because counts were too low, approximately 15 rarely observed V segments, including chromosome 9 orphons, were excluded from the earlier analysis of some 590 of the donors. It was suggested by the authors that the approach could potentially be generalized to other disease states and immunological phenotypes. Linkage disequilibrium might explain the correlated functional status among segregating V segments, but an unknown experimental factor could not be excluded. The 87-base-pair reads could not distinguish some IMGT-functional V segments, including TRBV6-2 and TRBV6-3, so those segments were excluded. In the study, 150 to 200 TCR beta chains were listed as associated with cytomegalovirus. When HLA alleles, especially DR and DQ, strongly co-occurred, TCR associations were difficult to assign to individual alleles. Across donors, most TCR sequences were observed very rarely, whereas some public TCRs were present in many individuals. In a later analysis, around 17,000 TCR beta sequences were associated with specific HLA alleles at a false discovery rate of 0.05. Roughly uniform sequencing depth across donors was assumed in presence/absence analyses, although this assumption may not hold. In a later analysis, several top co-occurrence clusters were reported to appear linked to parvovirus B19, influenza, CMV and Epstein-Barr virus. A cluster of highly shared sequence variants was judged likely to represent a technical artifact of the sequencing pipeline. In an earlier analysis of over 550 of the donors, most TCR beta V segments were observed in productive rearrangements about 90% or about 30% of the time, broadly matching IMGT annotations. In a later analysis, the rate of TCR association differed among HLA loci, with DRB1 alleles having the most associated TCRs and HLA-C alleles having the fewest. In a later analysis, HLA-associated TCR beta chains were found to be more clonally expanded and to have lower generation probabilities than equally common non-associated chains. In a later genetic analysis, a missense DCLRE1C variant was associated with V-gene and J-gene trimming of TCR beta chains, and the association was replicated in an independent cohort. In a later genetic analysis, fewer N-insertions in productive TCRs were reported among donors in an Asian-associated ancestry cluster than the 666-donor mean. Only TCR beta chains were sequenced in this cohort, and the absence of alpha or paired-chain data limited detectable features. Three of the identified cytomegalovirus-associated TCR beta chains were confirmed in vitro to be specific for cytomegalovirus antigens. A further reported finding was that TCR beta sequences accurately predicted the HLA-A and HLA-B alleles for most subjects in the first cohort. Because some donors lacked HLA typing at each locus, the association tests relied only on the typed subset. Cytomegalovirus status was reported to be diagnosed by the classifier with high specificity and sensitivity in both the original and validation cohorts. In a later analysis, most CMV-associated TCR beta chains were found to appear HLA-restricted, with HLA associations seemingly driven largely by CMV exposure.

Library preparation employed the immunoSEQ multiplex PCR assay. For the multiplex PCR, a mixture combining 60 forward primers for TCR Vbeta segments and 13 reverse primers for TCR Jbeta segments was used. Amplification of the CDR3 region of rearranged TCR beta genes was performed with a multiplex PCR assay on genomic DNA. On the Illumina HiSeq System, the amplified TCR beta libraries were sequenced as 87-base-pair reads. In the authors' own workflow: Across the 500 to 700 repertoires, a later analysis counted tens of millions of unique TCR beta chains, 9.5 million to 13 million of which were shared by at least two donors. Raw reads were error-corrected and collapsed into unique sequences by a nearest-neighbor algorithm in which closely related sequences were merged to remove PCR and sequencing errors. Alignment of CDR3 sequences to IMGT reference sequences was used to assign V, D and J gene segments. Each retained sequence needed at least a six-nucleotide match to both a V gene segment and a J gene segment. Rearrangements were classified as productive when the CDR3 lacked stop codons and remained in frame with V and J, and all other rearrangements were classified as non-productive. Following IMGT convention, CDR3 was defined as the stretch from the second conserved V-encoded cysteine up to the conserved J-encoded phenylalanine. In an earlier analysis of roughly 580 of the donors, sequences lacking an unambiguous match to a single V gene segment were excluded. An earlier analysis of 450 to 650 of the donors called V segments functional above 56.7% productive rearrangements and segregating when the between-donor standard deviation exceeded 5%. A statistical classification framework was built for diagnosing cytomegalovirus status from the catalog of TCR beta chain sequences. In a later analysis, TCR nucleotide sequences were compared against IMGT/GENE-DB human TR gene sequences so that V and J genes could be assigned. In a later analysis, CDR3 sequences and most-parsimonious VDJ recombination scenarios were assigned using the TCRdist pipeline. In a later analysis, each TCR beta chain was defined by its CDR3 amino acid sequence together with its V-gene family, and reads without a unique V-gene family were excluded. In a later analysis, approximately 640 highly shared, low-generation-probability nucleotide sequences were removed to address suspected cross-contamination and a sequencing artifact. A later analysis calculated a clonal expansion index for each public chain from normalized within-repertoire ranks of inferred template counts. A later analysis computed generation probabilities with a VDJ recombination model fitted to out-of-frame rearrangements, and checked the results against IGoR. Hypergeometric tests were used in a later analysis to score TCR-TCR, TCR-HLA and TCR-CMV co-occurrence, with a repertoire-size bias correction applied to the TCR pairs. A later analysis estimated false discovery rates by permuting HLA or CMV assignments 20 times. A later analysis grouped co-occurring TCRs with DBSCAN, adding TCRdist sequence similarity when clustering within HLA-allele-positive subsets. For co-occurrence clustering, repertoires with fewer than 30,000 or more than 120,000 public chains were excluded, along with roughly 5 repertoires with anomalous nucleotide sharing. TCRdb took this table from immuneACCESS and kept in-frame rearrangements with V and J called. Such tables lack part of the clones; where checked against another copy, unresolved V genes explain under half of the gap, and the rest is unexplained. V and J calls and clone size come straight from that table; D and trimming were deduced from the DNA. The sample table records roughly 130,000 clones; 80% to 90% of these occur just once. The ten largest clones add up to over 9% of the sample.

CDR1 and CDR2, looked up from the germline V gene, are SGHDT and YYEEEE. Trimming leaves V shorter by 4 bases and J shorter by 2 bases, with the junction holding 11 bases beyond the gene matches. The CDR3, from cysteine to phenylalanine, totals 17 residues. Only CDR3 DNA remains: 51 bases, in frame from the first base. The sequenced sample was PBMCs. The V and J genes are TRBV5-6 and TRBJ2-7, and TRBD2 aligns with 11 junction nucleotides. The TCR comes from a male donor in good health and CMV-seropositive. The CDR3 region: CASSGGLAGGFTYEQYF. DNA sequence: TGTGCCAGCAGCGGGGGCCTAGCGGGAGGTTTCACCTACGAGCAGTACTTC.